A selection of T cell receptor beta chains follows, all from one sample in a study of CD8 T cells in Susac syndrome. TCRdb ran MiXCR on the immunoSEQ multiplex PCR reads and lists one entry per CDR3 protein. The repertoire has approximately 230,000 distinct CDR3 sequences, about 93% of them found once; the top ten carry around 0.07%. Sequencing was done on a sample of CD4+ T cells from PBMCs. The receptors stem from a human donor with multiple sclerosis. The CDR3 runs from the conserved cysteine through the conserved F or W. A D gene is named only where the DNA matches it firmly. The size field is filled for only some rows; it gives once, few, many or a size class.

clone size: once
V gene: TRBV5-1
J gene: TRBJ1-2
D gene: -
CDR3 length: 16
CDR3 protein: CASSGGGNRINYGYTF
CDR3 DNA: TGCGCCAGCAGCGGCGGTGGTAACAGGATTAACTATGGCTACACCTTC

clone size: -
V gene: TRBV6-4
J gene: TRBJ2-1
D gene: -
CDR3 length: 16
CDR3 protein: CASSDSEGGRYNEQFF
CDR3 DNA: TGTGCCAGCAGTGACTCAGAGGGAGGTCGGTACAATGAGCAGTTCTTC

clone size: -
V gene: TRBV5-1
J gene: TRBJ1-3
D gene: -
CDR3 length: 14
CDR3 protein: CASSLPGGGDTIYF
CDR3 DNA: TGCGCCAGCAGCTTGCCAGGAGGAGGGGACACCATATATTTT

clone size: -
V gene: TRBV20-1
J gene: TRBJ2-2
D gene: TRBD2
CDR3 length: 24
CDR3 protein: CSARPYRVGTWTSGRAPNTGELFF
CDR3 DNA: TGCAGTGCTAGACCATACAGAGTGGGGACTTGGACTAGCGGGAGGGCCCCGAACACCGGGGAGCTGTTTTTT

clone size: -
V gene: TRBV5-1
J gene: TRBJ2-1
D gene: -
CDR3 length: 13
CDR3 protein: CASSLATFREQFF
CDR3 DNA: TGCGCCAGCAGCTTAGCGACCTTCCGTGAGCAGTTCTTC

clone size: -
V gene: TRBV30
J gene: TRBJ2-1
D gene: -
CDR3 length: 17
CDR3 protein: CAWSVGTSLGTVNEQFF
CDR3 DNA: TGTGCCTGGAGTGTAGGAACTAGCTTAGGCACTGTCAATGAGCAGTTCTTC

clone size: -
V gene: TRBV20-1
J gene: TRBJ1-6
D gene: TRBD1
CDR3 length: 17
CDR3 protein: CSARRRGQGGYYSPLHF
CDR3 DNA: TGCAGTGCTAGAAGACGGGGACAGGGGGGGTATTATTCACCCCTCCACTTT

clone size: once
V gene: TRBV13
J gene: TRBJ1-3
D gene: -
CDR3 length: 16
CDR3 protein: CASSRSRALPGNTIYF
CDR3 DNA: TGTGCCAGCAGCCGATCCAGGGCGCTCCCTGGAAACACCATATATTTT

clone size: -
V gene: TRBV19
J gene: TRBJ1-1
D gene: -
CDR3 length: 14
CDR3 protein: CASSREGLDTEAFF
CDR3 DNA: TGTGCCAGTAGTCGGGAGGGGCTGGACACTGAAGCTTTCTTT

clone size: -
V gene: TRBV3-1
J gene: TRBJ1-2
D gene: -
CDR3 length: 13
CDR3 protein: CASSPTSGSGYTF
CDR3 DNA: TGTGCCAGCAGCCCCACGTCCGGTAGTGGCTACACCTTC

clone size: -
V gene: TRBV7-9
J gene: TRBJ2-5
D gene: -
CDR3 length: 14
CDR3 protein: CASSLAASRETQYF
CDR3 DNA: TGTGCCAGCAGCTTAGCGGCTAGCCGAGAGACCCAGTACTTC

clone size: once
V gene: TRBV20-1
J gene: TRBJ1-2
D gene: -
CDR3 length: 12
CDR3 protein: CSSGQNPYGYTF
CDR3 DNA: TGCAGTTCCGGACAGAATCCCTATGGCTACACCTTC

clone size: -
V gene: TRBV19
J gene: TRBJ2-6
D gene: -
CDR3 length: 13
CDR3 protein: CATRVAGANVLTF
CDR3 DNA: TGTGCCACTAGGGTTGCTGGGGCCAACGTCCTGACTTTC

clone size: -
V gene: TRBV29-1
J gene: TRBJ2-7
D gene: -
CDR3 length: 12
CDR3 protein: CSVALDSYEQYF
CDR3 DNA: TGCAGCGTCGCCCTAGACTCCTACGAGCAGTACTTC

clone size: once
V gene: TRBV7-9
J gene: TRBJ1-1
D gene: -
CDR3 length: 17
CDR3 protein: CASSLARRVGPNTEAFF
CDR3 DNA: TGTGCCAGCAGCTTAGCCCGCAGGGTGGGTCCGAACACTGAAGCTTTCTTT

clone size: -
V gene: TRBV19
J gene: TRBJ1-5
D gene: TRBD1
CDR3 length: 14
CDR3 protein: CASQQGLRNQPQHF
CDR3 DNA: TGTGCCAGTCAACAGGGGTTGCGCAATCAGCCCCAGCATTTT

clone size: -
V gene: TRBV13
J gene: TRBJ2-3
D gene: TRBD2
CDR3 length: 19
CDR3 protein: CASSFSTGGSLSHRDTQYF
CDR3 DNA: TGTGCCAGCAGCTTCTCAACCGGGGGGTCCCTCTCTCACCGAGATACGCAGTATTTT

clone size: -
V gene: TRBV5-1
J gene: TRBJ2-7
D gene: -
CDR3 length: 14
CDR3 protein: CASSPGDRGYEQYF
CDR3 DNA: TGCGCCAGCAGCCCTGGCGACCGGGGGTACGAGCAGTACTTC

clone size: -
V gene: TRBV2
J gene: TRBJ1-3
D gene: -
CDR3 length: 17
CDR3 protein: CASSGYRTINSGNTIYF
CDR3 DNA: TGTGCCAGCAGTGGATACAGGACTATCAACTCTGGAAACACCATATATTTT

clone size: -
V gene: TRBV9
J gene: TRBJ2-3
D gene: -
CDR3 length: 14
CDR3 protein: CASSPHGWSDTQYF
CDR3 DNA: TGTGCCAGCAGCCCCCATGGGTGGAGCGATACGCAGTATTTT

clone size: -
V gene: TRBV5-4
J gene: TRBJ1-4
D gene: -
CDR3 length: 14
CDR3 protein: CASRAGGSNEKLFF
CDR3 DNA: TGTGCCAGCAGGGCTGGCGGGTCTAATGAAAAACTGTTTTTT

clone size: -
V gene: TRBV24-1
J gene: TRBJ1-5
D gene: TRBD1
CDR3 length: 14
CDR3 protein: CATSEGTGHQPQHF
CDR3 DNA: TGTGCCACCAGTGAAGGGACAGGACATCAGCCCCAGCATTTT

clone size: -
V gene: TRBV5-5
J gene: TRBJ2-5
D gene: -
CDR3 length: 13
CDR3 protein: CASSFGIQETQYF
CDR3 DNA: TGTGCCAGCAGCTTCGGGATTCAAGAGACCCAGTACTTC

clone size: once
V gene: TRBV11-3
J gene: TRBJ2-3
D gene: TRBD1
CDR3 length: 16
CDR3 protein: CASSVGGQGLPDTQYF
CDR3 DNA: TGTGCCAGCAGCGTTGGAGGACAGGGTTTGCCAGATACGCAGTATTTT

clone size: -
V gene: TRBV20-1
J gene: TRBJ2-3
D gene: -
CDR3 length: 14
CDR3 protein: CSARTVQKLDTQYF
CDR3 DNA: TGCAGTGCTAGAACAGTTCAAAAACTGGATACGCAGTATTTT

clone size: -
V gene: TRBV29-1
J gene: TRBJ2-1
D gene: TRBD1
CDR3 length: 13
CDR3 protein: CSVDKGQDNEQFF
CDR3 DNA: TGCAGCGTTGATAAGGGACAGGACAATGAGCAGTTCTTC

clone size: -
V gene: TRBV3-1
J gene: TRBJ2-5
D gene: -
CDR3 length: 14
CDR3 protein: CASSQESRPGTQYF
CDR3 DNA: TGTGCCAGCAGCCAAGAATCACGCCCCGGGACCCAGTACTTC

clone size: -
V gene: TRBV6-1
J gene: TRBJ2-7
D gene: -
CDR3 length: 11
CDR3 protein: CASSDYREQYF
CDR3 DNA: TGTGCCAGCAGTGATTATCGCGAGCAGTACTTC

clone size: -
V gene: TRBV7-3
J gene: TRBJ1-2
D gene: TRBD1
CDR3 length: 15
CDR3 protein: CASSLNSGTAYGYTF
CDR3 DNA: TGTGCCAGCAGCTTAAATTCGGGGACAGCTTATGGCTACACCTTC

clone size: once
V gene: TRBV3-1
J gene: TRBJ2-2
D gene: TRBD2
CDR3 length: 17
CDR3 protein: CASSLPGSGSITGELFF
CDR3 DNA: TGTGCCAGCAGCCTCCCCGGCAGCGGGAGTATAACCGGGGAGCTGTTTTTT

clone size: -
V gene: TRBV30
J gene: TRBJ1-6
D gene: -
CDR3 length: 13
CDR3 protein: CAWSAAYNSPLHF
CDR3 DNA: TGTGCCTGGAGTGCGGCCTATAATTCACCCCTCCACTTT

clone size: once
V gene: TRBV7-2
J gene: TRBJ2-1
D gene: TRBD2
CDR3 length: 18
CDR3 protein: CASSSRRTSGGRGGEQFF
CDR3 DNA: TGTGCCAGCAGCAGCCGGCGGACTAGCGGGGGACGAGGAGGAGAGCAGTTCTTC

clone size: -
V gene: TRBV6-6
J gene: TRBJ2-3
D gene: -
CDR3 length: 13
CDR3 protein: CASADRTTDTQYF
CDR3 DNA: TGTGCCAGCGCGGACAGAACCACAGATACGCAGTATTTT

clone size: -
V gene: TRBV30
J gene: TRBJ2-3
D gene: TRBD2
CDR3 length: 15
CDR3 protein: CAWSVPGGITDTQYF
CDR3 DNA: TGTGCCTGGAGTGTCCCGGGGGGGATCACAGATACGCAGTATTTT

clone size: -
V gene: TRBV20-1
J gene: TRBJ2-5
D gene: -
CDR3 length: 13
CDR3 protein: CSASSGNQETQYF
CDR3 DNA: TGCAGTGCTAGCTCCGGGAACCAAGAGACCCAGTACTTC

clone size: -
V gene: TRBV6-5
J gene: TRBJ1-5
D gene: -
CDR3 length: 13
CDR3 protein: CASTRDSNQPQHF
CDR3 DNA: TGTGCCAGCACCCGGGACAGCAATCAGCCCCAGCATTTT

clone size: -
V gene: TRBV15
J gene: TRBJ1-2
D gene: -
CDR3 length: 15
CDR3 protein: CATSRAVGTRGGYTF
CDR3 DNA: TGTGCCACCAGCAGGGCGGTCGGGACCCGAGGGGGCTACACCTTC

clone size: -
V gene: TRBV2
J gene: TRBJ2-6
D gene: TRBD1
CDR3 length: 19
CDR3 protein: CASSDRRPGQSSGANVLTF
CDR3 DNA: TGTGCCAGCAGCGATAGAAGACCGGGACAGAGCTCTGGGGCCAACGTCCTGACTTTC

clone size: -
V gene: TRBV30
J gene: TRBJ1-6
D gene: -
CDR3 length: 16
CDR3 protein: CAWRNTGGIYNSPLHF
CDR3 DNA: TGTGCCTGGAGAAATACAGGAGGGATATATAATTCACCCCTCCACTTT

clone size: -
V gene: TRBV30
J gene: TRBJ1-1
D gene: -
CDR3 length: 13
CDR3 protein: CAWRAQVGTEAFF
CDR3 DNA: TGTGCCTGGAGGGCGCAGGTGGGCACTGAAGCTTTCTTT

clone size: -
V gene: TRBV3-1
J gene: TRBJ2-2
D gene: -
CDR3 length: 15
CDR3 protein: CASSQDLGSSWELFF
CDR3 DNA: TGTGCCAGCAGCCAAGATCTTGGGAGTAGTTGGGAGCTGTTTTTT

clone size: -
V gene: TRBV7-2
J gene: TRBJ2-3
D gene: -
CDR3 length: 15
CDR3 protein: CASSLFRGRADTQYF
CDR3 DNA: TGTGCCAGCAGCTTATTCAGGGGTCGGGCAGATACGCAGTATTTT

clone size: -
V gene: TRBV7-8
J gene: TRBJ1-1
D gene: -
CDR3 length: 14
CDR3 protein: CASSLARFVPTAFF
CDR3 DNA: TGTGCCAGCAGCTTAGCGAGGTTCGTCCCGACAGCTTTCTTT

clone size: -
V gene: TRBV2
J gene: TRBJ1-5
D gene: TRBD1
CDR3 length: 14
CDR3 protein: CASIGRGVGRPQHF
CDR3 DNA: TGTGCCAGCATAGGCAGGGGGGTGGGTCGGCCCCAGCATTTT

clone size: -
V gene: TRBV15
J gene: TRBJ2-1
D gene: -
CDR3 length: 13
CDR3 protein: CATSYRFTDEQFF
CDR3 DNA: TGTGCCACCAGCTACCGCTTCACGGATGAGCAGTTCTTC

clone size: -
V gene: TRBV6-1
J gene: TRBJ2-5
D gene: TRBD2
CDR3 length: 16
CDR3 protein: CASSALAGGRGETQYF
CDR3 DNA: TGTGCCAGCAGTGCGCTAGCGGGGGGACGCGGGGAGACCCAGTACTTC

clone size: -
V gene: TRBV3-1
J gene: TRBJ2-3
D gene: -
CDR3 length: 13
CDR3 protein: CASAPGRADTQYF
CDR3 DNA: TGTGCCAGCGCCCCTGGGAGAGCAGATACGCAGTATTTT